One and the same sample provided the 19 T cell receptor beta chains below, sequenced in a study of cytomegalovirus exposure and HLA in healthy donors (dated by TCRdb to about 2017). Library prep was done by the immunoSEQ multiplex PCR assay. For the multiplex PCR, a mixture combining 60 forward primers for TCR Vbeta segments and 13 reverse primers for TCR Jbeta segments was used. In TCRdb, the immuneACCESS table is reduced to in-frame sequences with V and J assigned. These tables do not hold every clone; where another copy was compared, an unresolved V gene accounts for under half, and the others remain unexplained. The table for this sample records 45,000 to 55,000 clones. The ten largest account for 9.5% to 11% of the sample. The sample consisted of PBMCs. Receptors were obtained from a woman aged 45-65 years in good health and CMV-seropositive.

This clone is called medium-sized based on its frequency. The chain has TRBV11-2 and TRBJ1-4; D unresolved. Trimming took 2 bases from V and 5 from J, leaving 6 bases between them. The CDR3 runs to 13 residues. Germline values: CDR1 SGHAT, CDR2 FQNNGV. CDR3 in amino acids: CASSLWRNEKLFF. Written as DNA, the CDR3 is TGTGCCAGCAGCTTATGGAGAAATGAAAAACTGTTTTTT.

The chain is built from TRBV6-6 and TRBJ2-7; the match to TRBD1 covers 7 bases. The germline V gene encodes CDR1 MNHNY and CDR2 SVGAGI (reference sequence). Trimming at V came to 7 bases and at J to 6 bases, leaving 12 bases not matched to a gene. This CDR3 has 14 amino acids. The CDR3 reads CASIGQGVGGEQYF. The DNA for the CDR3 is TGTGCCAGCATAGGCCAGGGGGTTGGTGGCGAGCAGTACTTC.

This chain joins TRBV5-1 and TRBJ1-1; D may be TRBD1 (5 bases). With 4 bases removed from V and 1 base from J, the gap between germline ends came to 11 bases. Germline V lookup: CDR1 SGHRS, CDR2 YFSETQ. The CDR3 covers 14 residues. The CDR3 sequence is CASSLSGANTEAFF. CDR3 bases: TGCGCCAGCAGCCTCAGCGGGGCGAACACTGAAGCTTTCTTT. The full variable domain, completed using reference TRBV5-1 and TRBJ1-1, is KAGVTQTPRYLIKTRGQQVTLSCSPISGHRSVSWYQQTPGQGLQFLFEYFSETQRNKGNFPGRFSGRQFSNSRSEMNVSTLELGDSALYLCASSLSGANTEAFFGQGTRLTVV.

The chain recombines TRBV7-3 with TRBJ2-7; maybe TRBD1 (6 bases). The V gene's germline CDR1 is SGHTA and CDR2 FQGTGA. This CDR3 is built from 15 residues. V lost 2 bases, J lost 0 bases, and 11 bases lay in between. CDR3 DNA sequence: TGTGCCAGCAGCTTAGGATACAGGGTCTCCTACGAGCAGTACTTC. It is translated as CASSLGYRVSYEQYF. The variable domain in full, completed from reference TRBV7-3 and TRBJ2-7, reads GAGVSQTPSNKVTEKGKYVELRCDPISGHTALYWYRQSLGQGPEFLIYFQGTGAADDSGLPNDRFFAVRPEGSVSTLKIQRTERGDSAVYLCASSLGYRVSYEQYFGPGTRLTVT.

This chain connects TRBV30 to TRBJ2-5; D is unclear. V was cut by 0 bases and J by 2 bases, with 7 bases left in between. The CDR3 length is 13 residues. Germline V lookup: CDR1 GTSNPN, CDR2 SVGIG (reference sequence). CDR3 protein: CAWSVTRQETQYF. For the CDR3, the DNA is TGTGCCTGGAGTGTGACTCGACAAGAGACCCAGTACTTC.

The CDR3 region has the DNA TGCAGTGCTAGTGTAAAAGAGACCCAGTACTTC. Translation: CSASVKETQYF. This chain links TRBV20-1 with TRBJ2-5, with no clear D. Looked up from germline, CDR1 is DFQATT and CDR2 is SNEGSKA (reference sequence). The V end lost 3 bases, the J end lost 3 bases, and 5 bases lay between the germline ends. The length of the CDR3 is 11 residues.

V and J are TRBV4-3 and TRBJ1-2; possible D gene TRBD1, 5 bases. The CDR3 contains 15 residues. Germline CDR1 reads LGHNA; CDR2 reads YSLEER. Trimming cost V 4 bases and J 0 bases, with 12 bases left between them. CDR3 loop: CASSRGTEANYGYTF. Here the CDR3 DNA reads TGCGCCAGCAGCCGCGGGACCGAAGCTAACTATGGCTACACCTTC.

This clone is labeled medium-sized based on frequency. CDR3 protein: CASRQGNQPQHF. As DNA, the CDR3 is TGTGCCAGCAGGCAGGGAAACCAGCCCCAGCATTTT. The rearrangement uses TRBV27 and TRBJ1-5; D is perhaps TRBD1 (5 bases). CDR1 MNHEY and CDR2 SMNVEV come from the germline V gene (reference sequence). The CDR3 has 12 amino acids. V lost 6 bases and J lost 7, with 10 bases in between.

The chain carries TRBV28 and TRBJ1-1; D is perhaps TRBD1 (6 bases). The CDR3 length is 17 residues. The V gene's germline CDR1 is MDHEN and CDR2 SYDVKM. The germline V and J ends were trimmed by 2 bases and 1 base, with 17 bases remaining between them. The CDR3 region has the DNA TGTGCCAGCAGTTTACTGATGGCAGGGGCTAAGAACACTGAAGCTTTCTTT. It translates to CASSLLMAGAKNTEAFF.

This clone is identified as medium-sized from frequency. This chain links TRBV19 with TRBJ2-1; no clear D gene. This CDR3 has 18 residues. Trimming stripped 6 bases from V and 0 bases from J, with 21 bases between. Germline V CDR1 and CDR2: LNHDA, SQIVND (reference sequence). CDR3 bases: TGTGCCAGTAGCGATACACATTTATCTGACACCTCCTACAATGAGCAGTTCTTC. This gives the protein CASSDTHLSDTSYNEQFF.

The rearrangement links TRBV30 to TRBJ1-5; tentatively, D is TRBD1 (5 bases). CDR1 and CDR2 (germline): GTSNPN, SVGIG (reference sequence). V gave up 2 bases and J gave up 10 bases, with 15 bases separating them. The CDR3 runs to 13 residues. Written as DNA, the CDR3 is TGTGCCTGGAGTTCCGGGGGGGGTAACCCCCAGCATTTT. Its protein product is CAWSSGGGNPQHF.

CDR3 region: CASSLVPTTGYNEQFF. CDR3 nucleotide sequence: TGTGCCAGCAGCTTAGTCCCGACGACGGGCTACAATGAGCAGTTCTTC. J is TRBJ2-1 and V is TRBV7-2; D not resolved. CDR1 SGHTA and CDR2 FQGNSA come from the germline V gene. The CDR3 is made up of 16 amino acids. The V end was cut by 1 base, the J end by 3 bases, with 13 bases between.

This chain joins TRBV2 and TRBJ1-6; D is possibly TRBD1 (5 bases). The CDR3 contains 15 residues. Germline CDR1 and CDR2: SNHLY and FYNNEI. The V end was cut by 2 bases, the J end by 9 bases, with 14 bases between. The CDR3: CASSELGGSGSPLHF. CDR3 in DNA: TGTGCCAGCAGTGAACTCGGGGGTTCGGGTTCACCCCTCCACTTT.

CDR3 loop: CASSQMTGGGTEAFF. The CDR3 bases are TGCGCCAGCAGCCAGATGACAGGGGGCGGGACTGAAGCTTTCTTT. The V gene is TRBV4-3, the J gene TRBJ1-1, with TRBD1 identical over 10 bases. The CDR3 contains 15 residues. Germline values: CDR1 LGHNA, CDR2 YSLEER. V dropped 3 bases and J dropped 5; count of bases not matched to a gene: 6.

Considering frequency, this clone is medium-sized (0.01 to 0.1%). The chain couples TRBV28 to TRBJ2-3; TRBD2 might be the D (5 bases). Germline loops: CDR1 MDHEN, CDR2 SYDVKM. The CDR3 extends over 14 amino acids. V was shortened by 2 bases and J by 4 bases, with 10 bases between the two germline ends. In nucleotides, the CDR3 is TGTGCCAGCAGTTTACGGCTAGCCCCAGATACGCAGTATTTT. It codes for CASSLRLAPDTQYF.

V usage is TRBV9 and J usage is TRBJ1-6; 9 bases fit TRBD1. Per the germline V gene, CDR1 is SGDLS and CDR2 is YYNGEE. V lost 3 bases and J lost 10; bases outside the gene matches: 11. The CDR3 extends over 16 amino acids. CDR3 in amino acids: CASSGRDRDLRSPLHF. The CDR3 DNA reads as TGTGCCAGCAGCGGCCGGGACAGGGATCTTAGATCACCCCTCCACTTT.

The genes are TRBV5-1 and TRBJ1-6; D may be TRBD1 (5 bases). The germline V and J ends were trimmed by 0 bases and 2 bases, with 6 bases remaining between them. Germline-derived CDR1 and CDR2 are SGHRS and YFSETQ. CDR3 length equals 15 residues. In nucleotides, the CDR3 is TGCGCCAGCAGCTTGGAAGGGGCCTATAATTCACCCCTCCACTTT. Its protein product is CASSLEGAYNSPLHF.

The chain uses TRBV2 and TRBJ2-5; 7 nucleotides agree with TRBD2. This CDR3 is 14 amino acids long. Germline V gives CDR1 SNHLY, CDR2 FYNNEI. V lost 8 bases and J lost 4; bases outside the gene matches: 10. The CDR3 DNA reads as TGTGCCAGCCGAAAGACCAGCGGGATAGAGACCCAGTACTTC. This codes for CASRKTSGIETQYF.

This rearrangement joins TRBV4-3 to TRBJ1-2, with D unclear. Germline-derived CDR1 and CDR2 are LGHNA and YSLEER. The CDR3 is 11 amino acids. V lost 1 base, J lost 8 bases, and 5 bases lay in between. CDR3 nucleotides: TGCGCCAGCAGCCAAGGAGGGGGCTACACCTTC. Translated, it gives CASSQGGGYTF.